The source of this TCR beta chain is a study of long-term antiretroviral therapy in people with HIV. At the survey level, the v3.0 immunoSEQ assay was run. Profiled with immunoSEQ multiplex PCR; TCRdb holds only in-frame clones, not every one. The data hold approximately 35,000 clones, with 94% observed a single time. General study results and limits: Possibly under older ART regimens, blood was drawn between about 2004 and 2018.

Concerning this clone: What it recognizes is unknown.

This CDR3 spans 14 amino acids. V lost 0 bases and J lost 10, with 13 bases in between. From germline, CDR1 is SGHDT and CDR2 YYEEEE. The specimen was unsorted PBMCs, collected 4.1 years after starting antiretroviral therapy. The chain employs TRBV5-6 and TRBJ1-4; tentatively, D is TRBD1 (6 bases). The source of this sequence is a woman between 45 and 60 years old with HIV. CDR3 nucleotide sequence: TGTGCCAGCAGCTTGGAGGGACACGCAGGAAAACTGTTTTTT. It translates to CASSLEGHAGKLFF.